The 8 T cell receptor beta chains below were found in one sample sequenced in a study of identical twins. A single record per CDR3 protein comes from TCRdb applying MiXCR to the 5' RACE reads. This table has fewer than 500,000 distinct CDR3 sequences, around an eighth appearing once. The data were also submitted as part of a second study, on yellow fever vaccine responses in identical twins.

The sequenced sample consisted of CD4+ T cells sorted from blood. These receptors were collected from a woman between 18 and 30 years old in good health.

The chain carries TRBV20-1 and TRBJ2-1; D is perhaps TRBD2 (6 bases). The CDR3 totals 17 residues. CDR1 and CDR2 from the germline V gene are DFQATT and SNEGSKA (reference sequence). V lost 3 bases and J 0 bases, leaving 18 bases between the germline ends. In DNA form, the CDR3 reads TGCAGTGCTAGCAGACCTTTGAGCGGGTTCTCCTACAATGAGCAGTTCTTC. It specifies CSASRPLSGFSYNEQFF.

This clonotype has at least ten counts. The rearrangement uses TRBV18 and TRBJ2-1; 11 bases are shared with TRBD1. Germline V CDR1 and CDR2: KGHSH, LQKENI. J lost 6 bases, V lost 0 bases, and 1 base had no gene match. The CDR3 length is 15 residues. The CDR3 region is CASSPPGQGGNEQFF. CDR3 DNA: TGTGCCAGCTCACCACCGGGACAGGGGGGCAATGAGCAGTTCTTC.

This clonotype was seen more than once but under ten times. The chain employs TRBV2 and TRBJ1-1; 8 nucleotides agree with TRBD1. From germline, CDR1 is SNHLY and CDR2 FYNNEI. The CDR3 has 15 amino acids. Unmatched junction bases numbered 11, after V lost 2 bases and J lost 9 bases. This chain's CDR3 is CASSETGQRTGKAFF. The CDR3 bases are TGTGCCAGCAGTGAAACCGGCCAGCGGACAGGGAAAGCTTTCTTT. Variable domain in full (rest from reference TRBV2 and TRBJ1-1): EPEVTQTPSHQVTQMGQEVILRCVPISNHLYFYWYRQILGQKVEFLVSFYNNEISEKSEIFDDQFSVERPDGSNFTLKIRSTKLEDSAMYFCASSETGQRTGKAFFGQGTRLTVV.

The rearrangement joins TRBV6-5 to TRBJ1-3; unclear D gene. CDR3 length: 16 amino acids. Germline values: CDR1 MNHEY, CDR2 SVGAGI. Trimming cost V 2 bases and J 0 bases, with 11 bases left between them. In DNA, the CDR3 is TGTGCCAGCAGTTACGGTCACGGATCCTCTGGAAACACCATATATTTT. This codes for CASSYGHGSSGNTIYF.

The chain has TRBV7-8 and TRBJ2-1; D might be TRBD2 (5 bases). The CDR3 has 16 amino acids. Trimming left V 5 bases short and J 0 bases short, with 14 bases between. Germline V gene data show CDR1 as SGHVS and CDR2 as FQNEAQ. The CDR3 reads CASSRRDVGSYNEQFF. The CDR3 DNA reads as TGTGCCAGCAGCCGCCGGGATGTTGGCTCCTACAATGAGCAGTTCTTC.

V gene TRBV12-3 or TRBV12-4 combines with J gene TRBJ2-3; 9 bases fit TRBD2. CDR3 length: 16 residues. With 2 bases clipped from V and 4 bases from J, the junction kept 7 bases outside the gene matches. The CDR3 loop is CASSLNLGLAADTQYF. The CDR3 bases are TGTGCCAGCAGTTTAAATTTGGGACTAGCAGCAGATACGCAGTATTTT.

In this sample, this clonotype turned up many times. V usage is TRBV5-1 and J usage is TRBJ2-1; 9 bases are shared with TRBD2. The CDR3 is 15 amino acids. With V trimmed by 1 base and J by 4 bases, 3 bases remained unmatched. Germline-derived CDR1 and CDR2 are SGHRS and YFSETQ. This CDR3 is CASSLSSGIYNEQFF. The DNA of the CDR3 is TGCGCCAGCAGCTTGTCTAGCGGGATTTACAATGAGCAGTTCTTC.

This chain links TRBV6-5 with TRBJ2-7, with 10 bases matching TRBD2. V shed 2 bases, J shed 3 bases, and the junction held 13 bases outside the gene matches. The CDR3 is made up of 18 amino acids. Germline V gene sequence: CDR1 MNHEY, CDR2 SVGAGI. Here the CDR3 DNA reads TGTGCCAGCAGTTACACCTCAAACCCTAGCGGGAGAGGCTACGAGCAGTACTTC. Protein: CASSYTSNPSGRGYEQYF.